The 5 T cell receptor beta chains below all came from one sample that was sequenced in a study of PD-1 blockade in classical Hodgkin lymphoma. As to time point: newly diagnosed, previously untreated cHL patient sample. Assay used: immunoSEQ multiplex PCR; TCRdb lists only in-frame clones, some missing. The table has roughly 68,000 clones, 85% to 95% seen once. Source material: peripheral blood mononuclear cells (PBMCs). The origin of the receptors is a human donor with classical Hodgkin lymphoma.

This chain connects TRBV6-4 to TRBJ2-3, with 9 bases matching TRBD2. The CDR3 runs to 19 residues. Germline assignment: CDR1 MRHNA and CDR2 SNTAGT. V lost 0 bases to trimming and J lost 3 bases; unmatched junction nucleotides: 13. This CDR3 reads CASSDSPDVAGEGTDTQYF. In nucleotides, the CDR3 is TGTGCCAGCAGTGACTCGCCTGATGTAGCGGGAGAGGGAACAGATACGCAGTATTTT.

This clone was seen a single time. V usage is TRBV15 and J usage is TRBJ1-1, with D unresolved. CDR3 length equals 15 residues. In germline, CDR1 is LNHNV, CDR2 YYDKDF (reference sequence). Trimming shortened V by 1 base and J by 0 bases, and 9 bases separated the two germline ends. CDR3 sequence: CATSRAVDLNTEAFF. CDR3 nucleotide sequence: TGTGCCACCAGCAGAGCCGTCGATCTGAACACTGAAGCTTTCTTT.

The DNA for the CDR3 is TGTGCCAGCAGTGAGCGACAGGGGGCGAATTATGGCTACACCTTC. As protein: CASSERQGANYGYTF. The V gene is TRBV6-1, the J gene TRBJ1-2; 10 nucleotides agree with TRBD1. CDR1 and CDR2 from the germline V gene are MNHNS and SASEGT. Trimming removed 3 bases from V and 5 bases from J; junction bases left unmatched: 6. This CDR3 is 15 amino acids long.

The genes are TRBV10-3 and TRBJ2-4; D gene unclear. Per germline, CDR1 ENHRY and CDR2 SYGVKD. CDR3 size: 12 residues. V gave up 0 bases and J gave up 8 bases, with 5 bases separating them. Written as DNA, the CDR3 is TGTGCCATCAGTGAGTCCCCAGACATTCAGTACTTC. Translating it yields CAISESPDIQYF.

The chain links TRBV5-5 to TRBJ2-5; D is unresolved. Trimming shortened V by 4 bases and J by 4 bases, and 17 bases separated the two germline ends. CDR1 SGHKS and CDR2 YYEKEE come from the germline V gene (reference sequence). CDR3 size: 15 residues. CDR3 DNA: TGTGCCAGCAGCATTAAGACGCCACTGGGAGAGACCCAGTACTTC. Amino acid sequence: CASSIKTPLGETQYF.